This T cell receptor beta chain was profiled in a study of CD8 T cells in ankylosing spondylitis. V was clipped by 2 bases and J by 12 bases; unmatched bases: 3. The CDR3 runs to 11 residues. Germline CDR1 is KGHDR and CDR2 is SFDVKD. This clonotype was detected ten times or more. Preparation of TCR beta libraries was done by quantitative 5'-RACE with molecular barcodes. TCRdb called the 5' RACE reads again in MiXCR, with one record for every CDR3 protein. The sample comprises some 250,000 distinct CDR3 sequences, around 9.1% of which are singletons, and 6.5% to 7% rests with the top ten. The sample was blood, either unsorted or a sorted T cell fraction (not recorded which). The clonotype was recovered from a male donor with ankylosing spondylitis or in good health (not recorded which). The chain joins TRBV24-1 to TRBJ2-7; 7 positions agree with TRBD1. The CDR3 here is CATSDWTGMYF. CDR3 sequence (DNA): TGTGCCACCAGTGATTGGACAGGAATGTACTTC.